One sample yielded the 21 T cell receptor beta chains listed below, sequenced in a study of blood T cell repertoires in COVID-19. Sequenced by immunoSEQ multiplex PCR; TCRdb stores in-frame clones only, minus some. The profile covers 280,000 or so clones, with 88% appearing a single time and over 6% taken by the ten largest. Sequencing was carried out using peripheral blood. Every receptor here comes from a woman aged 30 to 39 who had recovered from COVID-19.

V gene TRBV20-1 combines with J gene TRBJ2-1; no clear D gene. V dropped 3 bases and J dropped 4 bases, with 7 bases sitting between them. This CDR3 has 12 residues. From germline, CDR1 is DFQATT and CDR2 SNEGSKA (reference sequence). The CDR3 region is CSASGQYNEQFF. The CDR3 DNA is TGCAGTGCTAGTGGTCAGTACAATGAGCAGTTCTTC.

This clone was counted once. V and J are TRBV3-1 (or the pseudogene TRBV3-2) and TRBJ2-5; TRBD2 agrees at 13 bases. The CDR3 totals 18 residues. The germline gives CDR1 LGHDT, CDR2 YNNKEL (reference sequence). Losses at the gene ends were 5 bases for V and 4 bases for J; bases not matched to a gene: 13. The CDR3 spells CASSEGETSGGSGETQYF. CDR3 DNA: TGTGCCAGCAGCGAAGGGGAGACTAGCGGGGGGTCTGGAGAGACCCAGTACTTC.

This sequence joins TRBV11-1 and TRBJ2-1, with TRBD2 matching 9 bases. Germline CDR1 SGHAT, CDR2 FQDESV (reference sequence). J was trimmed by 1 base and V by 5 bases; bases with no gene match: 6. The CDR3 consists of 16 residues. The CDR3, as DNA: TGTGCCAGCAGCCTCAGACTAGCGGTGTCCTACAATGAGCAGTTCTTC. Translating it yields CASSLRLAVSYNEQFF.

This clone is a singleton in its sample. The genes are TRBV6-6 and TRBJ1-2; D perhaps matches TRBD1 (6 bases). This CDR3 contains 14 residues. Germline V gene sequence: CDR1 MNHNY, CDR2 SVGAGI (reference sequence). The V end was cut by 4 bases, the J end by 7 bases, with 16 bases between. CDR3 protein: CASSSPGGPRGYTF. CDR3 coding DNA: TGTGCCAGCAGTTCCCCCGGGGGGCCCCGTGGCTACACCTTC.

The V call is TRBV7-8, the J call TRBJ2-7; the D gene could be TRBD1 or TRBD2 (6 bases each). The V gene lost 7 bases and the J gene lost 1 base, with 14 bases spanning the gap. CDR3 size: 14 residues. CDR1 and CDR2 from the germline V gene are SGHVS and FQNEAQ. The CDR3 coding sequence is TGTGCCAGCACCCGAGGGGGGCAGTCCTACGAGCAGTACTTC. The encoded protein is CASTRGGQSYEQYF.

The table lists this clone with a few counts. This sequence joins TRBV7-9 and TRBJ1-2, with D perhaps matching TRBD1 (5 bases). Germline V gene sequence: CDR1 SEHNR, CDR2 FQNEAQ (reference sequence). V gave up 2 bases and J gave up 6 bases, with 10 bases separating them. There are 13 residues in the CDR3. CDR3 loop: CASSLSLRDGYTF. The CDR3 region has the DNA TGTGCCAGCAGCTTATCTCTCAGGGATGGCTACACCTTC. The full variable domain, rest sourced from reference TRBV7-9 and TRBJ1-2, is DTGVSQNPRHKITKRGQNVTFRCDPISEHNRLYWYRQTLGQGPEFLTYFQNEAQLEKSRLLSDRFSAERPKGSFSTLEIQRTEQGDSAMYLCASSLSLRDGYTFGSGTRLTVV.

This chain's CDR3 is CASSHAQYSNYGYTF. CDR3 sequence (DNA): TGTGCCAGCAGCCATGCACAGTATTCGAACTATGGCTACACCTTC. The chain has TRBV7-8 and TRBJ1-2; D uncertain. Trimming shortened V by 5 bases and J by 2 bases, and 15 bases separated the two germline ends. In germline, CDR1 is SGHVS, CDR2 FQNEAQ. This CDR3 is built from 15 residues.

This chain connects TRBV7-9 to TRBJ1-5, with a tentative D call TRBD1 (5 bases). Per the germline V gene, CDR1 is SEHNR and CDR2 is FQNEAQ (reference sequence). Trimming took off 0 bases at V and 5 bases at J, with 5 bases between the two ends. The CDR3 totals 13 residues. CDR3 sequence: CASSLAGDQPQHF. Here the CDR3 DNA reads TGTGCCAGCAGCTTAGCAGGGGATCAGCCCCAGCATTTT.

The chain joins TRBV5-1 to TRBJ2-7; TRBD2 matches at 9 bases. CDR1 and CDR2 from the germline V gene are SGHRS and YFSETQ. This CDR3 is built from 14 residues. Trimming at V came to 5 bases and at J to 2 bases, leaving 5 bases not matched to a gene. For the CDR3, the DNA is TGCGCCAGCAGATCTGCGGGGGGGACCTACGAGCAGTACTTC. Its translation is CASRSAGGTYEQYF.

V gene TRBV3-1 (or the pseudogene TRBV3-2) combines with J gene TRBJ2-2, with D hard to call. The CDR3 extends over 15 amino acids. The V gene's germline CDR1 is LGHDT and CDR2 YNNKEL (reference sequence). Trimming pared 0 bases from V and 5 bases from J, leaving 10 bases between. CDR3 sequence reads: CASSQDLVRTGELFF. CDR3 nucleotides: TGTGCCAGCAGCCAAGACCTAGTTAGGACCGGGGAGCTGTTTTTT.

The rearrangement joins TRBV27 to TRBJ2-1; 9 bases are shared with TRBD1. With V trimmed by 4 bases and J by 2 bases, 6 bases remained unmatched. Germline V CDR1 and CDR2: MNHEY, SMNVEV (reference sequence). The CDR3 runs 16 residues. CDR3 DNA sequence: TGTGCCAGCAGTTCCCCCGGACAGGGGACCTACAATGAGCAGTTCTTC. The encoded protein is CASSSPGQGTYNEQFF.

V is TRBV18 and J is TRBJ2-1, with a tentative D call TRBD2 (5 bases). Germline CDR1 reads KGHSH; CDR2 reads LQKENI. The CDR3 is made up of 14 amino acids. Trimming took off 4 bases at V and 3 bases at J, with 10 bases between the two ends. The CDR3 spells CASSQLRDYNEQFF. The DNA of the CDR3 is TGTGCCAGCTCACAGCTCCGGGACTACAATGAGCAGTTCTTC.

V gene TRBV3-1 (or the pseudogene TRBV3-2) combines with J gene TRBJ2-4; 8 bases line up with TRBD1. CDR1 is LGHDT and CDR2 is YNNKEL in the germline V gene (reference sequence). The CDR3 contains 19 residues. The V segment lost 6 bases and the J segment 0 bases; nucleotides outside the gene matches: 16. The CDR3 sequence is CASSSVIGQGFQAKNIQYF. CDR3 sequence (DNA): TGTGCCAGCAGTAGCGTGATTGGACAGGGATTCCAAGCCAAAAACATTCAGTACTTC.

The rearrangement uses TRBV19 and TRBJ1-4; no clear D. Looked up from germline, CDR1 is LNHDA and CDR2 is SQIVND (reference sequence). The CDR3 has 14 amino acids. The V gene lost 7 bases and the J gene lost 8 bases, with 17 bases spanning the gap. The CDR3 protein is CASNPGPRREKLFF. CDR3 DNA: TGTGCCAGTAACCCCGGGCCCAGGAGGGAAAAACTGTTTTTT.

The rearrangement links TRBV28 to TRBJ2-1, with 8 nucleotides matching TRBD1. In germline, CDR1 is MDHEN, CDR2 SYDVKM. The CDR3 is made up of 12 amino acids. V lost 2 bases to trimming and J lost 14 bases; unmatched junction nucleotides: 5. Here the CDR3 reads CASSLRTGPEFF. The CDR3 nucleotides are TGTGCCAGCAGTTTAAGGACAGGGCCAGAGTTCTTC.

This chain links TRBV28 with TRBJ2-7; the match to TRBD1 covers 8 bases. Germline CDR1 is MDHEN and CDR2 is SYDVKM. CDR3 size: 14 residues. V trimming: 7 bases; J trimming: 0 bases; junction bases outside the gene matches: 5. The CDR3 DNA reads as TGTGCCAGCACTAGACAGGGGAGCTCCTACGAGCAGTACTTC. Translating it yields CASTRQGSSYEQYF.

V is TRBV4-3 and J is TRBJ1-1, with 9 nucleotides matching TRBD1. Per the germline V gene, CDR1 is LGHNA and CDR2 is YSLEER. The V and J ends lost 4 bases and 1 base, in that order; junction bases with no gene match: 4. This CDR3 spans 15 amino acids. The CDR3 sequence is CASSLGTGTNTEAFF. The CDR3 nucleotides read TGCGCCAGCAGCCTAGGGACAGGGACGAACACTGAAGCTTTCTTT.

The CDR3 reads CASSAPGGPDTQYF. CDR3 DNA: TGTGCCAGCAGTGCTCCGGGGGGCCCAGATACGCAGTATTTT. V is TRBV2 and J is TRBJ2-3, with a tentative D call TRBD2 (7 bases). Germline assignment: CDR1 SNHLY and CDR2 FYNNEI. Trimming took off 4 bases at V and 4 bases at J, with 12 bases between the two ends. The CDR3 is 14 residues long.

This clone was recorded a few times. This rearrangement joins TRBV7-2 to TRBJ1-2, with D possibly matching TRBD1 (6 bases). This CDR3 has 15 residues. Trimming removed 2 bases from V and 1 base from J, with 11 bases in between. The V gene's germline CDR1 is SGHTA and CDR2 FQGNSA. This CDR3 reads CASSLSGGINYGYTF. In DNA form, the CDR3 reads TGTGCCAGCAGCTTATCTGGGGGCATTAACTATGGCTACACCTTC.

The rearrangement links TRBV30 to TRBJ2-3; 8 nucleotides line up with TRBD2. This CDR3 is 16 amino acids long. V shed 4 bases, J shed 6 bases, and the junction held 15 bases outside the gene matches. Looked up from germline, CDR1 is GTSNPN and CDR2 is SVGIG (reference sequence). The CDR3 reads CAWTPRGGGMIDTQYF. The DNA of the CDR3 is TGTGCCTGGACCCCAAGGGGCGGGGGGATGATTGATACGCAGTATTTT. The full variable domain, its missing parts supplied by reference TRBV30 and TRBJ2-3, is SQTIHQWPATLVQPVGSPLSLECTVEGTSNPNLYWYRQAAGRGLQLLFYSVGIGQISSEVPQNLSASRPQDRQFILSSKKLLLSDSGFYLCAWTPRGGGMIDTQYFGPGTRLTVL.

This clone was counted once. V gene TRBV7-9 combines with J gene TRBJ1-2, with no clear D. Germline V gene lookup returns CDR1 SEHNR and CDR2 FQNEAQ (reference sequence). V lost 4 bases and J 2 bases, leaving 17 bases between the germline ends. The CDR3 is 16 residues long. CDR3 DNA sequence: TGTGCCAGCAGCTCTCTCCGAAATCAGATAAACTATGGCTACACCTTC. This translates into CASSSLRNQINYGYTF.